This T cell receptor beta chain was recovered during a study of T cells in women clearing cervical HPV infection. Average input was approximately 1.3 ug genomic DNA for immunoSEQ TCR beta CDR3 amplification. This table comes from immunoSEQ multiplex PCR, and its TCRdb copy is limited to in-frame clones, with some not included. The repertoire shows roughly 34,000 clones; the top ten hold nearly 7%. General study results and limits: CIN3+ cases had significantly higher TCR richness than controls; evenness did not differ.

V was cut by 1 base and J by 4 bases, with 11 bases left in between. Looked up from germline, CDR1 is GTSNPN and CDR2 is SVGIG (reference sequence). CDR3 size: 14 residues. To note about this clone: Antigen unknown. The read finishes 3 residues shy of the CDR3 end, and the germline J gene is used to complete it.

Sequencing was done on a sample of blood buffy coat. The chain combines TRBV30 with TRBJ2-1; no reliable D call. This TCR was sampled from a woman aged 18 to 69 with a cervical HPV16 infection that either progressed to CIN3+ or cleared (not recorded which). CDR3 protein: CAWSGAVLYNEQFF. The sequenced part of the CDR3 DNA is TGTGCCTGGAGTGGTGCGGTGCTGTACAATGAG.